This entry lists 8 T cell receptor beta chains sequenced from one sample in a study of blood T cell repertoires in COVID-19. TCRdb's copy holds only in-frame clones and misses some; the assay was immunoSEQ multiplex PCR. The repertoire holds around 170,000 clones, with 89% as singletons. Sequenced sample: peripheral blood. All receptors come from a man aged 18 to 30 who had recovered from COVID-19.

This clone was observed a single time. The CDR3: CASRLATGNTIYF. The CDR3 DNA sequence: TGTGCCAGTCGCCTAGCTACTGGAAACACCATATATTTT. The chain uses TRBV6-5 and TRBJ1-3, with no clear D. Germline CDR1 is MNHEY and CDR2 is SVGAGI. V lost 9 bases and J 2 bases, leaving 11 bases between the germline ends. The CDR3 loop spans 13 amino acids.

Regarding this clone: The conserved phenylalanine or tryptophan is not found at the CDR3 terminus, so this likely reflects a read error. It is unclear where the CDR3 begins or ends on the DNA, so no DNA is shown, and the CDR3 is as TCRdb lists it. This sequence joins TRBV24-1 and TRBJ1-4. The length of the CDR3 is 10 amino acids, counting both ends. CDR1 and CDR2 (germline): KGHDR, SFDVKD. This CDR3 reads CATSDPREPA.

The chain links TRBV27 to TRBJ2-2; TRBD1 might be the D (5 bases). This CDR3 region has 12 residues. Germline V lookup: CDR1 MNHEY, CDR2 SMNVEV (reference sequence). Trimming took 5 bases from V and 6 from J, leaving 7 bases between them. Written as DNA, the CDR3 is TGTGCCAGCAGTCGCAGGGCCGGGGAGCTGTTTTTT. It yields the protein CASSRRAGELFF.

The CDR3 sequence is CASSPKDTSYEQYF. The DNA for the CDR3 is TGTGCCAGCTCACCGAAGGACACCTCCTACGAGCAGTACTTC. The V and J genes are TRBV18 and TRBJ2-7; possibly TRBD1 for D (5 bases). Trimming removed 3 bases from V and 0 bases from J, with 9 bases in between. The germline V gene encodes CDR1 KGHSH and CDR2 LQKENI. The CDR3 length is 14 residues.

This chain connects TRBV18 to TRBJ2-1; 12 positions match TRBD2. The CDR3 is 16 amino acids. CDR1 and CDR2 from the germline V gene are KGHSH and LQKENI. V was clipped by 3 bases and J by 4 bases; unmatched bases: 4. CDR3 nucleotides: TGTGCCAGCTCACCGGTCCTAGCGGGAGGGTACAATGAGCAGTTCTTC. This sequence encodes CASSPVLAGGYNEQFF.

The V and J genes are TRBV15 and TRBJ2-3, with 8 positions matching TRBD2. CDR1 is LNHNV, CDR2 YYDKDF, per germline (reference sequence). Trimming removed 0 bases from V and 6 bases from J; junction bases left unmatched: 5. The CDR3 is 15 residues long. This chain's CDR3 is CATSRDKAGADTQYF. The CDR3 DNA sequence: TGTGCCACCAGCAGAGATAAAGCGGGAGCTGATACGCAGTATTTT.

The chain carries TRBV6-6 and TRBJ1-5; 7 bases agree with TRBD1. This CDR3 has 15 residues. V lost 4 bases, J lost 4 bases, and 7 bases stayed unmatched. Germline CDR1 MNHNY, CDR2 SVGAGI (reference sequence). CDR3: CASSLRDRSNQPQHF. CDR3 in DNA: TGTGCCAGCAGTTTACGGGACAGATCAAATCAGCCCCAGCATTTT.

This chain connects TRBV28 to TRBJ1-4; tentatively, D is TRBD1 (6 bases). The CDR3 is 14 amino acids. V shed 2 bases and J shed 7 bases, with 11 bases lying between them. Germline V CDR1 and CDR2: MDHEN, SYDVKM. CDR3 in amino acids: CASSLQDRSEKLFF. The CDR3 DNA sequence: TGTGCCAGCAGTTTACAGGACAGAAGTGAAAAACTGTTTTTT.